The present T cell receptor beta chain was sequenced within a study of T cell responses to AZD1222 COVID-19 vaccine. In this sample, this clone turned up a few times. CDR3 length: 12 residues. Germline V gene lookup returns CDR1 SNHLY and CDR2 FYNNEI. V was trimmed by 4 bases and J by 7 bases, leaving 11 bases between them. The assay was immunoSEQ multiplex PCR, and TCRdb's table has in-frame clones only and misses some. The sample includes roughly 140,000 clones, around 87% of them seen just once. The rearrangement joins TRBV2 to TRBJ2-7; the D is unclear. Source: peripheral blood, taken 28 days after the second AZD1222 dose. This clonotype was sampled from an adult who received the AZD1222 COVID-19 vaccine. The CDR3 nucleotides read TGTGCCAGCAGTGGAAGGTTCGGGGAGCAGTACTTC. Protein: CASSGRFGEQYF.